This TCR beta chain emerged from a study of OX40 agonist ivuxolimab in advanced cancers. Study results and caveats: Clonal expansion was among the lowest in partial responders at 0.1-3.0 mg/kg, especially CD8+. At 0.1 to 3.0 mg/kg and by week 6, clonal expansion occurred in CD4+ and CD8+ blood T cells.

Using immunoSEQ multiplex PCR, the repertoire was profiled, and TCRdb retains in-frame clones only, with some absent. The table has fewer than 30,000 clones, roughly 77% seen once. The trim removed 9 bases at V and 2 bases at J, leaving 10 bases unmatched. The CDR3 length is 14 residues. Per germline, CDR1 SNHLY and CDR2 FYNNEI. Patients were excluded for autoimmune disease history or systemic immunosuppression. With regard to this clone: The antigen is unknown.

J is TRBJ2-7 and V is TRBV2, with 7 bases matching TRBD2. The TCR was taken from an adult with an advanced solid tumor such as melanoma, head and neck, liver or kidney cancer. This sample comprised CD4+ or CD8+ T cells sorted from blood, obtained in a trial of the OX40 agonist ivuxolimab. This CDR3 is CARGRAGNPYEQYF. The DNA for the CDR3 is TGTGCCAGGGGAAGAGCGGGAAATCCCTACGAGCAGTACTTC.